These 22 T cell receptor beta chains came from one sample sequenced in a study of immune evolution from preneoplasia to lung adenocarcinoma. Assay: immunoSEQ multiplex PCR; the TCRdb copy retains only in-frame clones and omits some. The sample lists approximately 3,000 clones; under 90% were seen once. Sequenced material: FFPE adjacent normal lung tissue. Receptor source: a person between 65 and 79 years old with lung adenocarcinoma.

The rearrangement uses TRBV7-6 and TRBJ1-5; D is undetermined. The V and J ends lost 0 bases and 5 bases respectively, with 5 bases between them. The germline V gene encodes CDR1 SGHVS and CDR2 FNYEAQ. The CDR3 contains 13 residues. The CDR3 loop is CASSLARYQPQHF. In DNA form, the CDR3 reads TGTGCCAGCAGCTTAGCGCGCTATCAGCCCCAGCATTTT.

The chain uses TRBV30 and TRBJ1-6; tentative D call: TRBD1 (6 bases). CDR1 GTSNPN and CDR2 SVGIG come from the germline V gene (reference sequence). The CDR3 has 14 residues. V lost 0 bases to trimming and J lost 10 bases, with 13 bases between them. This CDR3 is CAWSVQGLGSPLHF. The CDR3 nucleotides read TGTGCCTGGAGTGTACAGGGTTTGGGATCACCCCTCCACTTT.

The V gene is TRBV2, the J gene TRBJ2-1, with D uncertain. The CDR3 has 14 amino acids. Germline values: CDR1 SNHLY, CDR2 FYNNEI. Trimming removed 6 bases at V and 3 bases at J, with 12 bases between. CDR3 in DNA: TGTGCCAGCAGAAACTCCAAAGGCTACAATGAGCAGTTCTTC. This translates into CASRNSKGYNEQFF.

The chain recombines TRBV9 with TRBJ2-1; 11 bases align to TRBD2. V shed 7 bases and J 4 bases; nucleotides not matched to a gene: 7. The CDR3 is made up of 15 amino acids. Per germline, CDR1 SGDLS and CDR2 YYNGEE. The CDR3 DNA is TGTGCCAGCTCAGAACTAGCGGGAGATTACAATGAGCAGTTCTTC. This codes for CASSELAGDYNEQFF. The full variable domain, its missing parts supplied by reference TRBV9 and TRBJ2-1, is DSGVTQTPKHLITATGQRVTLRCSPRSGDLSVYWYQQSLDQGLQFLIQYYNGEERAKGNILERFSAQQFPDLHSELNLSSLELGDSALYFCASSELAGDYNEQFFGPGTRLTVL.

The rearrangement joins TRBV15 to TRBJ1-2; D perhaps matches TRBD1 (6 bases). The length of the CDR3 is 15 residues. Germline lookup yields CDR1 LNHNV and CDR2 YYDKDF (reference sequence). The V and J ends lost 0 bases and 4 bases respectively, with 12 bases between them. The CDR3 sequence is CATSREAGAVYGYTF. The CDR3 nucleotides read TGTGCCACCAGCAGAGAAGCAGGGGCGGTCTATGGCTACACCTTC. The complete variable domain, with remaining parts taken from reference TRBV15 and TRBJ1-2, reads DAMVIQNPRYQVTQFGKPVTLSCSQTLNHNVMYWYQQKSSQAPKLLFHYYDKDFNNEADTPDNFQSRRPNTSFCFLDIRSPGLGDTAMYLCATSREAGAVYGYTFGSGTRLTVV.

CDR3 DNA: TGTGCCAGCAGGGGCGCGACAGGCAATCAGCCCCAGCATTTT. Encoded protein: CASRGATGNQPQHF. The chain couples TRBV6-5 to TRBJ1-5; tentative D call: TRBD1 (5 bases). The CDR3 sequence is 14 residues long. V lost 6 bases and J lost 2, with 11 bases in between. Germline-derived CDR1 and CDR2 are MNHEY and SVGAGI.

V gene TRBV6-1 combines with J gene TRBJ1-4, with 7 bases fitting TRBD1. From germline, CDR1 is MNHNS and CDR2 SASEGT. Trimming removed 2 bases from V and 3 bases from J; junction bases left unmatched: 9. This CDR3 is 17 amino acids long. The CDR3 region has the DNA TGTGCCAGCAGTGAAAAGAGACAGGGATGGCCTAATGAAAAACTGTTTTTT. This gives the protein CASSEKRQGWPNEKLFF.

V gene TRBV14 combines with J gene TRBJ2-3, with 7 bases matching TRBD2. The CDR3 is 16 amino acids. J was trimmed by 2 bases and V by 2 bases; bases with no gene match: 7. Germline-derived CDR1 and CDR2 are SGHDN and FVKESK. DNA of the CDR3: TGTGCCAGCAGCCAATTGGGGAGGGCCCCCACAGATACGCAGTATTTT. It codes for CASSQLGRAPTDTQYF.

V usage is TRBV6-4 and J usage is TRBJ2-3, with D maybe TRBD1 (7 bases). Germline lookup yields CDR1 MRHNA and CDR2 SNTAGT. The ends were cut back, 3 bases at V and 5 bases at J, with 12 bases in the middle. This CDR3 comprises 14 residues. The CDR3: CASSEEGAQDTQYF. Written as DNA, the CDR3 is TGTGCCAGCAGTGAGGAGGGGGCCCAAGATACGCAGTATTTT.

Remarks on this clone: One end of the junction does not line up with germline, which may come from a read error. This chain connects TRBV29-1 to TRBJ1-2; 8 positions agree with TRBD1. Germline loops: CDR1 SQVTM, CDR2 ANQGSEA. This CDR3 has 13 amino acids. The CDR3 region is CSVEGGQGGGYTF. The CDR3 coding sequence is TGCAGCGTAGAAGGCGGACAGGGTGGGGGCTACACCTTC.

In DNA, the CDR3 is TGCGCCAGCAGCTTGGGGCCGGGACCCCCAGACGAGCAGTACGTC. This sequence encodes CASSLGPGPPDEQYV. The gene calls are TRBV5-1 and TRBJ2-7; D may match TRBD1 or TRBD2 (5 bases each). The CDR3 is 15 residues long. CDR1 and CDR2 from the germline V gene are SGHRS and YFSETQ. The V end lost 0 bases, the J end lost 5 bases, and 15 bases lay between the germline ends.

This clone was counted between two and nine times. The CDR3, as DNA: TGTGCCAGCAGTGACTCGCCGGGACAGGGCAGTGAGCAGTTCTTC. Amino acids: CASSDSPGQGSEQFF. The chain combines TRBV6-4 with TRBJ2-1; 9 nucleotides match TRBD1. This CDR3 spans 15 amino acids. Trimming cost V 0 bases and J 9 bases; bases outside gene matches: 6. Germline V lookup: CDR1 MRHNA, CDR2 SNTAGT.

The CDR3 loop is CASSEGIGGYTF. Here the CDR3 DNA reads TGTGCCAGCAGTGAGGGGATCGGTGGCTACACCTTC. The chain has TRBV2 and TRBJ1-2; D remains unclear. V gave up 3 bases and J gave up 7 bases, with 9 bases separating them. Germline assignment: CDR1 SNHLY and CDR2 FYNNEI. This CDR3 is 12 amino acids long.

The rearrangement links TRBV28 to TRBJ1-1; possible D gene TRBD1, 5 bases. This CDR3 comprises 15 residues. The V gene lost 3 bases and the J gene lost 4 bases, with 15 bases spanning the gap. Germline-derived CDR1 and CDR2 are MDHEN and SYDVKM. The CDR3 loop is CASSLFRGAGTEAFF. The CDR3 region has the DNA TGTGCCAGCAGTTTGTTTCGGGGCGCGGGCACTGAAGCTTTCTTT.

This clone was observed a few times. The chain joins TRBV7-2 to TRBJ1-2; tentative D call: TRBD1 (6 bases). The CDR3 is 15 residues long. The V gene lost 4 bases and the J gene lost 6 bases, with 18 bases spanning the gap. The germline CDR1 and CDR2 sequences are SGHTA and FQGNSA. The CDR3: CASSSAGQSPNGYTF. The CDR3, as DNA: TGTGCCAGCAGCTCAGCAGGACAGAGCCCTAATGGCTACACCTTC.

This clone appeared once. J is TRBJ2-3 and V is TRBV13, with D uncertain. This CDR3 contains 14 residues. The ends were cut back, 5 bases at V and 1 base at J, with 10 bases in the middle. Germline CDR1 and CDR2: PRHDT and FYEKMQ (reference sequence). The CDR3 coding sequence is TGTGCCAGCAGCCTCACTGCGGGCACAGATACGCAGTATTTT. Encoded protein: CASSLTAGTDTQYF.

The chain employs TRBV6-5 and TRBJ2-7; 8 bases line up with TRBD1. The CDR3 extends over 14 amino acids. The V segment lost 0 bases and the J segment 6 bases; nucleotides outside the gene matches: 4. Germline V gene data show CDR1 as MNHEY and CDR2 as SVGAGI. CDR3 DNA sequence: TGTGCCAGCAGTTACTCGGCAGGGGGCTTCGAGCAGTACTTC. This gives the protein CASSYSAGGFEQYF.

This clone was seen once. The chain uses TRBV27 and TRBJ2-1, with 9 positions matching TRBD1. The CDR3 loop spans 15 amino acids. Unmatched junction bases numbered 11, after V lost 4 bases and J lost 10 bases. Germline V gene lookup returns CDR1 MNHEY and CDR2 SMNVEV (reference sequence). The CDR3 here is CASSWPGQGTWEQFF. CDR3 in DNA: TGTGCCAGCAGTTGGCCGGGACAGGGTACATGGGAGCAGTTCTTC.

V gene TRBV6-5 combines with J gene TRBJ2-4; 7 bases fit TRBD1. V lost 6 bases and J lost 1; bases outside the gene matches: 6. The germline V gene has CDR1 MNHEY and CDR2 SVGAGI. CDR3 length equals 15 residues. The chain's CDR3 is CASRKDRDAKNIQYF. CDR3 nucleotides: TGTGCCAGCAGAAAAGACAGGGACGCCAAAAACATTCAGTACTTC.

The gene calls are TRBV7-9 and TRBJ2-3, with no clear D. Germline CDR1 and CDR2: SEHNR and FQNEAQ (reference sequence). Trimming took off 0 bases at V and 5 bases at J, with 6 bases between the two ends. CDR3 size: 13 residues. The CDR3 sequence is CASSLAQVDTQYF. CDR3 sequence (DNA): TGTGCCAGCAGCTTAGCGCAGGTAGATACGCAGTATTTT.

This chain connects TRBV7-6 to TRBJ2-1; D remains ambiguous. Germline lookup yields CDR1 SGHVS and CDR2 FNYEAQ. The CDR3 runs to 15 residues. Trimming shortened V by 1 base and J by 1 base, and 8 bases separated the two germline ends. CDR3 nucleotides: TGTGCCAGCAGCTTAGATGCCGGTTCCTACAATGAGCAGTTCTTC. Residues: CASSLDAGSYNEQFF.

This chain uses TRBV7-6 with TRBJ2-2, with 9 nucleotides matching TRBD1. This CDR3 contains 15 residues. Germline-derived CDR1 and CDR2 are SGHVS and FNYEAQ. V shed 5 bases and J 7 bases; nucleotides not matched to a gene: 8. The CDR3 reads CASSRTGESGGELFF. CDR3 DNA: TGTGCCAGCAGCCGGACAGGGGAGTCCGGCGGGGAGCTGTTTTTT.